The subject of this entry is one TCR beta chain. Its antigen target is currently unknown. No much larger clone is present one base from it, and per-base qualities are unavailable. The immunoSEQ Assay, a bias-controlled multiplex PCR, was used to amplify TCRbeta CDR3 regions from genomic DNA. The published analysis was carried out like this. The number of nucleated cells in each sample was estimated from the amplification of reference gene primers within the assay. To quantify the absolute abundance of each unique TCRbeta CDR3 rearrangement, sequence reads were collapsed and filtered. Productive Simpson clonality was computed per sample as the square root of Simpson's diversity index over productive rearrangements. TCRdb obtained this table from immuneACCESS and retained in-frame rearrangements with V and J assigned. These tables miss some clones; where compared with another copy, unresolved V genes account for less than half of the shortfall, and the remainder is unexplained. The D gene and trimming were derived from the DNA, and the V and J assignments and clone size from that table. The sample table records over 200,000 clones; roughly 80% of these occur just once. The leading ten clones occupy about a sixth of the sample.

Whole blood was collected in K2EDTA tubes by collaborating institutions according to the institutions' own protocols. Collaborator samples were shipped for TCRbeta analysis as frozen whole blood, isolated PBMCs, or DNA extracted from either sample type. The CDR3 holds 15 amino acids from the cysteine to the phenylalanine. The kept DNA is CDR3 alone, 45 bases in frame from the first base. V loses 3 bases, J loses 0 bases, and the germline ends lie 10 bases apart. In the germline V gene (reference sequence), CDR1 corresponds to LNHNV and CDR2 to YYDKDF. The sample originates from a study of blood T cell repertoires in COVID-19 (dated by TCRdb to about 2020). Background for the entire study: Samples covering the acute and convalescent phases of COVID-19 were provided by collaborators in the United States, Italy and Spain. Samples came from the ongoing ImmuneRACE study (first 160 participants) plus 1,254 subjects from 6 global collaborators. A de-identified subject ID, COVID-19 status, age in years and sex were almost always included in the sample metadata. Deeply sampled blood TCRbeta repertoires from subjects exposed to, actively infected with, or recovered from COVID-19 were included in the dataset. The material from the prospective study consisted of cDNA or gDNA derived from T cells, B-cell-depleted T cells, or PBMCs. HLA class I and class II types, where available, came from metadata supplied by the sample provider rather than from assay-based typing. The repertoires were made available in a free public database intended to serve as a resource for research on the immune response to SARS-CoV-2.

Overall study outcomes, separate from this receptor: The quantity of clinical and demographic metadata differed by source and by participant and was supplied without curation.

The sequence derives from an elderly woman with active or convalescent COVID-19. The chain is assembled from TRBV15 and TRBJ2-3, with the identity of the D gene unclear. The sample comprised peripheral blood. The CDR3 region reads CATSSPSSSTDTQYF. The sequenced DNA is TGTGCCACCAGCAGCCCCTCCAGTAGCACAGATACGCAGTATTTT.